These 14 T cell receptor beta chains were all obtained from the same sample, sequenced in a study of shared clonotypes between healthy human individuals. TCRdb keeps only in-frame clones here, not all; method: immunoSEQ multiplex PCR. This table holds 1.5 million to 1.9 million clones, approximately 98% found once. The material sequenced was naive CD4+ T cells sorted from blood. Described subset: CD45RA+ positively selected. The receptors stem from a man younger than 45 in good health.

CDR3 bases: TGTGCCAGCAGCGTAGAAAGGGGGCCAAGGGAGCAGTTCTTC. Translating gives CASSVERGPREQFF. The chain links TRBV9 to TRBJ2-1; the match to TRBD1 covers 7 bases. Germline values: CDR1 SGDLS, CDR2 YYNGEE. The V and J ends lost 0 bases and 10 bases, in that order; junction bases with no gene match: 7. There are 14 residues in the CDR3.

This clone was counted a single time. The chain couples TRBV18 to TRBJ2-7, with TRBD2 matching 13 bases. V dropped 3 bases and J dropped 7; count of bases not matched to a gene: 6. The CDR3 has 15 residues. The germline CDR1 and CDR2 sequences are KGHSH and LQKENI. The CDR3 region is CASSPGTSGKGEQYF. The CDR3, as DNA: TGTGCCAGCTCACCCGGGACTAGCGGGAAGGGGGAGCAGTACTTC.

This clone occurred once. This chain joins TRBV18 and TRBJ2-7, with D tentatively TRBD2 (5 bases). The CDR3 contains 16 residues. The germline gives CDR1 KGHSH, CDR2 LQKENI. With 2 bases removed from V and 4 bases from J, the gap between germline ends came to 18 bases. The CDR3 coding sequence is TGTGCCAGCTCACCAACCGTGGGAGATATAGGGTACGAGCAGTACTTC. The encoded protein is CASSPTVGDIGYEQYF.

The rearrangement links TRBV19 to TRBJ2-5, with 12 positions matching TRBD2. The CDR3 runs 13 residues. V gave up 3 bases and J gave up 7 bases; unmatched junction bases: 0. From germline, CDR1 is LNHDA and CDR2 SQIVND (reference sequence). CDR3 nucleotides: TGTGCCAGTAGTATGGGACTAGCGGGGACCCAGTACTTC. Translating it yields CASSMGLAGTQYF.

J is TRBJ1-2 and V is TRBV19; possible D gene TRBD1, 5 bases. This CDR3 has 15 amino acids. The ends were cut back, 0 bases at V and 0 bases at J, with 8 bases in the middle. Germline CDR1 reads LNHDA; CDR2 reads SQIVND (reference sequence). CDR3 amino acids: CASSIETGANYGYTF. The CDR3 bases are TGTGCCAGTAGTATAGAAACAGGAGCTAACTATGGCTACACCTTC.

CDR3 amino acids: CASSLSSWTLNTEAFF. The DNA of the CDR3 is TGTGCCAGCAGCTTAAGCTCTTGGACACTTAATACTGAAGCTTTCTTT. V usage is TRBV7-2 and J usage is TRBJ1-1, with a weak D call TRBD1 (5 bases). This CDR3 has 16 residues. Germline V gene data show CDR1 as SGHTA and CDR2 as FQGNSA. The V gene lost 2 bases and the J gene lost 5 bases, with 18 bases spanning the gap.

This clone was counted once. The J gene is TRBJ2-7, the V gene TRBV18; D uncertain. This CDR3 spans 12 amino acids. CDR1 and CDR2 from the germline V gene are KGHSH and LQKENI. Trimming took off 5 bases at V and 7 bases at J, with 12 bases between the two ends. CDR3 sequence: CASSATLREQYF. For the CDR3, the DNA is TGTGCCAGCTCAGCGACCCTGAGGGAGCAGTACTTC.

The V call is TRBV7-7, the J call TRBJ1-1, with 7 bases matching TRBD1. Germline CDR1 is SSHAT and CDR2 is FNYEAQ (reference sequence). The CDR3 spans 16 residues. J was trimmed by 0 bases and V by 4 bases; bases with no gene match: 8. The DNA for the CDR3 is TGTGCCAGCAGCTCCAGGGGGGGGGATATGAACACTGAAGCTTTCTTT. Its protein is CASSSRGGDMNTEAFF.

The CDR3 is CSVGGQSQRYTF. The CDR3 nucleotides are TGCAGCGTTGGGGGACAGAGCCAACGCTACACCTTC. The chain uses TRBV29-1 and TRBJ1-2, with 7 bases that match TRBD1. After removal of 4 bases from V and 9 bases from J, the junction contained 8 bases not matched to a gene. The length of the CDR3 is 12 residues. From germline, CDR1 is SQVTM and CDR2 ANQGSEA.

The V call is TRBV15, the J call TRBJ2-1; D may match TRBD1 or TRBD2 (5 bases each). CDR1 and CDR2 (germline): LNHNV, YYDKDF (reference sequence). This CDR3 is built from 15 residues. Trimming removed 1 base at V and 5 bases at J, with 12 bases between. The CDR3 DNA is TGTGCCACCAGCAGAGGTGGGACGGCACACAATGAGCAGTTCTTC. It encodes CATSRGGTAHNEQFF.

The chain joins TRBV14 to TRBJ1-1, with 9 bases fitting TRBD1. The CDR3 sequence is 16 residues long. Losses at the gene ends were 3 bases for V and 0 bases for J; bases not matched to a gene: 5. The V gene's germline CDR1 is SGHDN and CDR2 FVKESK. The CDR3 DNA sequence: TGTGCCAGCAGCCATAGGACAGGGGCCATGAACACTGAAGCTTTCTTT. Encoded protein: CASSHRTGAMNTEAFF.

The J gene is TRBJ2-7, the V gene TRBV5-1, with TRBD1 matching over 10 bases. Germline V lookup: CDR1 SGHRS, CDR2 YFSETQ. V was pared by 4 bases and J by 5 bases, with 6 bases of the junction left unmatched. This CDR3 comprises 14 residues. This CDR3 is CASSPGQGFNEQYF. CDR3 coding DNA: TGCGCCAGCAGCCCGGGACAGGGGTTCAACGAGCAGTACTTC.

The chain links TRBV5-4 to TRBJ1-6; D is unresolved. Trimming pared 0 bases from V and 9 bases from J, leaving 10 bases between. Germline V CDR1 and CDR2: SGHNT, YYREEE (reference sequence). This CDR3 comprises 14 residues. CDR3 region: CASSLGQAGSPLHF. CDR3 nucleotides: TGTGCCAGCAGCTTGGGGCAGGCGGGTTCACCCCTCCACTTT.

V and J are TRBV29-1 and TRBJ2-1; D call uncertain. The CDR3 runs 12 residues. Trimming took 4 bases from V and 6 from J, leaving 10 bases between them. Germline CDR1 SQVTM, CDR2 ANQGSEA. This CDR3 is CSVGLEINEQFF. The CDR3 DNA reads TGCAGCGTTGGTCTGGAAATCAATGAGCAGTTCTTC.